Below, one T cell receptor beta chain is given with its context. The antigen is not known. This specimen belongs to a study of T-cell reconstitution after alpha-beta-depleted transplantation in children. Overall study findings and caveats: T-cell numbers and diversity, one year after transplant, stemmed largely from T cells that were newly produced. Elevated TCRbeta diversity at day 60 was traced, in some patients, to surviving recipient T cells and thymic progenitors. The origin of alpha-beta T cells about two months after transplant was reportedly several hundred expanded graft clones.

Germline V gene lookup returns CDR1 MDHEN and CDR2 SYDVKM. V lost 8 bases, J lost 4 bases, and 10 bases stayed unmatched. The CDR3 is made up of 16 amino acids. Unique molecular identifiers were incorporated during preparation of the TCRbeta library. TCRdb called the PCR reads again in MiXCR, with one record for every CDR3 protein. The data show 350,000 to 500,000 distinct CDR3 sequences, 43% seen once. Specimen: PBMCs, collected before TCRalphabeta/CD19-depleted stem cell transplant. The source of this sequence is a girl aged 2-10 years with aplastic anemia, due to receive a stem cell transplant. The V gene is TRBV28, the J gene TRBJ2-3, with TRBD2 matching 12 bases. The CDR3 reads CASGPLAGGGADTQYF. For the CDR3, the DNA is TGTGCCAGCGGCCCACTAGCGGGAGGAGGCGCAGATACGCAGTATTTT.